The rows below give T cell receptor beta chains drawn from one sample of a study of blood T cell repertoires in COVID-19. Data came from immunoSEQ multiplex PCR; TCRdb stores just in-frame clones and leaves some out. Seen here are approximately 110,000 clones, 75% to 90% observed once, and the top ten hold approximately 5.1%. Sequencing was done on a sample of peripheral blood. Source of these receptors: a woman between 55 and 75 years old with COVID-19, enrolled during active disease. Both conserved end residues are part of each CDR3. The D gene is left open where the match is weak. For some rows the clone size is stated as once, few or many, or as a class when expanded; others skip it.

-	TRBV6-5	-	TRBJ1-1	TGTGCCAGCAGTTTGGACAGAACCTTGGACACTGAAGCTTTCTTT	CASSLDRTLDTEAFF
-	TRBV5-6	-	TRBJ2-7	TGTGCCAGCAGCGGGGGACTTGGCTACGAGCAGTACTTC	CASSGGLGYEQYF
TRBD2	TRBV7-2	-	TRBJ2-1	TGTGCCAGCAGCCAGGGACTAGCGGGGTATGAGCAGTTCTTC	CASSQGLAGYEQFF
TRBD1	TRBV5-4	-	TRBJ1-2	TGTGCCAGCAGCTTGATAGGGGACAGTTGGGGCTACACCTTC	CASSLIGDSWGYTF
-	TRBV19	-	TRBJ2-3	TGTGCCAGTAGTAGCGATTACCTAACTACGCAGTATTTT	CASSSDYLTTQYF
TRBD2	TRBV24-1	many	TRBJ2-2	TGTGCCACCAGTGAACGGACTAGCACCGGGGAGCTGTTTTTT	CATSERTSTGELFF
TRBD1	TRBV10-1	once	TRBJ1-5	TGCGCCAGCAGTGAGGCGAGGGGGCATAGCAATCAGCCCCAGCATTTT	CASSEARGHSNQPQHF
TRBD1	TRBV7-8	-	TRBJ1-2	TGTGCCAGCAGCTTAGAAGGGACAGAGGGCTACACCTTC	CASSLEGTEGYTF
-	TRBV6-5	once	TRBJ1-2	TGTGCCAGCAGACCGGACAGCCTCCTGGGCTACACCTTC	CASRPDSLLGYTF
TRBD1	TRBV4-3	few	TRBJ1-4	TGCGCCAGCAGCCAAGGGACAGGGGACAATGAAAAACTGTTTTTT	CASSQGTGDNEKLFF
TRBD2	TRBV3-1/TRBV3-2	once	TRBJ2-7	TGTGCCAGCAGCCAAGCTGCGGGGGGCTCCTACGAGCAGTACTTC	CASSQAAGGSYEQYF
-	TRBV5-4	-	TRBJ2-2	TGTGCCAGCAGCTTGGGAGGTACCGGGGAGCTGTTTTTT	CASSLGGTGELFF
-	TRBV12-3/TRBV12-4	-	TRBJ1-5	TGTGCCAGCAGCCTTCCAGGGTTACAGCCCCAGCATTTT	CASSLPGLQPQHF
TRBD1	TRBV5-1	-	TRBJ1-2	TGCGCCAGCACCCCCGGCGGGACAGAATATGGCTACACCTTC	CASTPGGTEYGYTF
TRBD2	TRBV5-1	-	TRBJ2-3	TGCGCCAGCAGCCGACTGGCGGGGGGGCAAGATACGCAGTATTTT	CASSRLAGGQDTQYF
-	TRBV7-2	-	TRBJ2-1	TGTGCCAGCAGCTTACGGACAGCGCCATACAATGAGCAGTTCTTC	CASSLRTAPYNEQFF
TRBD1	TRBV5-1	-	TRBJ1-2	TGCGCCAGCAGCTGGGGGACAGGGTCTAACTATGGCTACACCTTC	CASSWGTGSNYGYTF
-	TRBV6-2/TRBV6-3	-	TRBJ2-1	TGTGCCAGCAGTTGGGGCCGGTTAAATGAGCAGTTCTTC	CASSWGRLNEQFF
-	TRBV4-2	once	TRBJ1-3	TGTGCCAGCAGCCAAGATTTGCGGGGATACTCTGGAAACACCATATATTTT	CASSQDLRGYSGNTIYF
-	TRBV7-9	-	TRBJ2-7	TGTGCCAGCAGCCGTAACTACGAGCAGTACTTC	CASSRNYEQYF
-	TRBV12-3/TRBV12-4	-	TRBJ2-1	TGTGCCAGCAGCCCCCCTACGGACAATGAGCAGTTCTTC	CASSPPTDNEQFF
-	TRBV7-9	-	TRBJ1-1	TGTGCCAGCAGCTTAGAAGTAGCCTGGGACACTGAAGCTTTCTTT	CASSLEVAWDTEAFF
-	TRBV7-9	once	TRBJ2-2	TGTGCCAGCAGCTTAAGAGGGACGGGGGCGAACACCGGGGAGCTGTTTTTT	CASSLRGTGANTGELFF
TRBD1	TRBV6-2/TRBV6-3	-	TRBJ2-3	TGTGCCAGCAGTACCCGGGACAGGGGAAATGAAGATACGCAGTATTTT	CASSTRDRGNEDTQYF
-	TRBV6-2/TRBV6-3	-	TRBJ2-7	TGTGCCAGCAGCCCCTTAATGAGGATCCCTACCTACGAGCAGTACTTC	CASSPLMRIPTYEQYF
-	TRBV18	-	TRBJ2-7	TGTGCCAGCTCACCTACAGGGTCCCCCTCGGAGAAGTACTTC	CASSPTGSPSEKYF
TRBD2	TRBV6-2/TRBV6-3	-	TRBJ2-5	TGTGCCAGCAGTTACTCAATGACTAGCGGGGGGCAAGAGACCCAGTACTTC	CASSYSMTSGGQETQYF
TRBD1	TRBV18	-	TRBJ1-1	TGTGCCAGCTCACCACGGACAGGGGGATTGACTGAAGCTTTCTTT	CASSPRTGGLTEAFF
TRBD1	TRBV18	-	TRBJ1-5	TGTGCCAGCTCACCATCAGGACAGGGGAGTCAGCCCCAGCATTTT	CASSPSGQGSQPQHF
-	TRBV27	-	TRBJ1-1	TGTGCCAGCAGACTACAGGACCTGAACACTGAAGCTTTCTTT	CASRLQDLNTEAFF
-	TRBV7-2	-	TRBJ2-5	TGTGCCAGCAGCCCCCTTCCCGGCGGGTTCGGGTTGGTAGAGACCCAGTACTTC	CASSPLPGGFGLVETQYF
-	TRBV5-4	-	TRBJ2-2	TGTGCCAGCAGCCTTAACAGGGTCGCCACCGGGGAGCTGTTTTTT	CASSLNRVATGELFF
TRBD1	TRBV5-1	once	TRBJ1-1	TGCGCCAGCAGCTTACAGGGGATTAACACTGAAGCTTTCTTT	CASSLQGINTEAFF
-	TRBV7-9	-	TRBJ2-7	TGTGCCAGCAGCCATACCGGGACAAGGGCCTACGAGCAGTACTTC	CASSHTGTRAYEQYF
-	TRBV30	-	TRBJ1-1	TGTGCCTGGAGTGCAGGGGTGCTAACTGAAGCTTTCTTT	CAWSAGVLTEAFF
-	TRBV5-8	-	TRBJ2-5	TGTGCCAGCAGCCCCTGGACTATTCAAGAGACCCAGTACTTC	CASSPWTIQETQYF
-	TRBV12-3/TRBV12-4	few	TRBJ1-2	TGTGCCAGCGGGAGGGAGGGGCTCTATGGCTACACCTTC	CASGREGLYGYTF
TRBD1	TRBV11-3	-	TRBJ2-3	TGTGCCAGCAGCGAACGGACAGGGACAGATACGCAGTATTTT	CASSERTGTDTQYF
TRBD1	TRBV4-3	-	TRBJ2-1	TGCGCCAGCAGCCAAGACAGGGGGTCCTACAATGAGCAGTTCTTC	CASSQDRGSYNEQFF
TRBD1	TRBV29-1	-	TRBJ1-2	TGCAGCGTTGCCCTAGGACAGGGAAGAGGTGGCTACACCTTC	CSVALGQGRGGYTF
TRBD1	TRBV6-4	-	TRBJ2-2	TGTGCCAGCAGGGGACAGGGGAACACCGGGGAGCTGTTTTTT	CASRGQGNTGELFF
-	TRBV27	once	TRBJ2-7	TGTGCCAGCAGTTTACAGGGTATAAGCTCCTACGAGCAGTACTTC	CASSLQGISSYEQYF
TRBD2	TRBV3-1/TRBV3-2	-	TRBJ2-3	TGTGCCAGCAGCCAACAAGCGGGGGCAGGCACAGATACGCAGTATTTT	CASSQQAGAGTDTQYF
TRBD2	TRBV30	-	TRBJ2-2	TGTGCCTGGACGGGACTAGCGGGGGATACGAACACCGGGGAGCTGTTTTTT	CAWTGLAGDTNTGELFF
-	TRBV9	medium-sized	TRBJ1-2	TGTGCCAGCAGCGTAGATGGGAGGCCGTCGGCGGGAAGGAGCACCTTC	CASSVDGRPSAGRSTF